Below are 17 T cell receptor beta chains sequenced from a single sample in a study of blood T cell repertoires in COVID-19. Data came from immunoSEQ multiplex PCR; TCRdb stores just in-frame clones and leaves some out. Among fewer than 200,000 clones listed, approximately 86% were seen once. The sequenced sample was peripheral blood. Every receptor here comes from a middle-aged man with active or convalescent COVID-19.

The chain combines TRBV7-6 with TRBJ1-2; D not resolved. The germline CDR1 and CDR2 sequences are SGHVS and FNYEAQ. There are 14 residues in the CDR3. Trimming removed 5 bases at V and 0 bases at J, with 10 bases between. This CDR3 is CASSPGGSNYGYTF. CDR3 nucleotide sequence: TGTGCCAGCAGCCCGGGAGGTTCTAACTATGGCTACACCTTC.

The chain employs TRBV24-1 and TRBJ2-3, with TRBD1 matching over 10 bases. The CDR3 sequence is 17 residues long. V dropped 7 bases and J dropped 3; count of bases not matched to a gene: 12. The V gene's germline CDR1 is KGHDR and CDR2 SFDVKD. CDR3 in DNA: TGTGCCACCAGCCCAACTCCGGGACAGGGGATGACAGATACGCAGTATTTT. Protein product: CATSPTPGQGMTDTQYF.

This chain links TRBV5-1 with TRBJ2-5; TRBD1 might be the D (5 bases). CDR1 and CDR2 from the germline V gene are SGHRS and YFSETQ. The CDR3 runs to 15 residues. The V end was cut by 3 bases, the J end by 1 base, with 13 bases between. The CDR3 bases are TGCGCCAGCAGCTCGGATCAGGGTCCCCAAGAGACCCAGTACTTC. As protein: CASSSDQGPQETQYF. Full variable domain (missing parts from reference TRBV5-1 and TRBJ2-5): KAGVTQTPRYLIKTRGQQVTLSCSPISGHRSVSWYQQTPGQGLQFLFEYFSETQRNKGNFPGRFSGRQFSNSRSEMNVSTLELGDSALYLCASSSDQGPQETQYFGPGTRLLVL.

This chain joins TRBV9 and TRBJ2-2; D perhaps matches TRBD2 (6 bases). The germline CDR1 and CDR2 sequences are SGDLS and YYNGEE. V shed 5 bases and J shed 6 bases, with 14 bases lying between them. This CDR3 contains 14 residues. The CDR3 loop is CASRAGGESGELFF. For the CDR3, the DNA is TGTGCCAGCAGGGCCGGCGGGGAATCCGGGGAGCTGTTTTTT. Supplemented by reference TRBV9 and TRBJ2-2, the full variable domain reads DSGVTQTPKHLITATGQRVTLRCSPRSGDLSVYWYQQSLDQGLQFLIQYYNGEERAKGNILERFSAQQFPDLHSELNLSSLELGDSALYFCASRAGGESGELFFGEGSRLTVL.

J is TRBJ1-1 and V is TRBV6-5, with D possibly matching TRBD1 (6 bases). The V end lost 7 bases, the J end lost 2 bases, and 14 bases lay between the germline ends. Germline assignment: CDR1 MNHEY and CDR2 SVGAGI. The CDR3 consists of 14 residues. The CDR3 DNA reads TGTGCCAGCACCGCACTGGACAGAAACACTGAAGCTTTCTTT. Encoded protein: CASTALDRNTEAFF.

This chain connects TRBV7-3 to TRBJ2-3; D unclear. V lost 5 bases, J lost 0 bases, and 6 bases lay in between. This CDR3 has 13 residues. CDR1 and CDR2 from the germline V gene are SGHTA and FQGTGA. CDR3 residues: CASSTTSTDTQYF. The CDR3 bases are TGTGCCAGCAGCACCACAAGCACAGATACGCAGTATTTT.

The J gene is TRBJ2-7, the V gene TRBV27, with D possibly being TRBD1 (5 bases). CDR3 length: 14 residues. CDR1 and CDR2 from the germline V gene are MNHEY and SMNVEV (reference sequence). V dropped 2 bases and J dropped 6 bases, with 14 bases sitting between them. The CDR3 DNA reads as TGTGCCAGCAGTTTAACGTGGACACGCTCCGAGCAGTACTTC. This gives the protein CASSLTWTRSEQYF.

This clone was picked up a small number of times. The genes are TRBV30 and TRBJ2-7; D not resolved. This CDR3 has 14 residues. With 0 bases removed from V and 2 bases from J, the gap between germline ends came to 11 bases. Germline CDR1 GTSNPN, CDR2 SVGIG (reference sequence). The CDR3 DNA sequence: TGTGCCTGGAGTGTCCCCCCCCAAACCTACGAGCAGTACTTC. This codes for CAWSVPPQTYEQYF.

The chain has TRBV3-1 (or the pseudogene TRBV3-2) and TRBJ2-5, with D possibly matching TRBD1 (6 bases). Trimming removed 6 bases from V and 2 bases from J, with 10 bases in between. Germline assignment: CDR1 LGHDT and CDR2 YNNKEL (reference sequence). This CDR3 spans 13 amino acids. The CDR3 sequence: CASSYRAQETQYF. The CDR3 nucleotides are TGTGCCAGCAGTTACAGGGCTCAAGAGACCCAGTACTTC.

Written as DNA, the CDR3 is TGTGCCAGCAGCCAACGGGGAAAGTCACCCCTCCACTTT. Its protein is CASSQRGKSPLHF. This rearrangement joins TRBV14 to TRBJ1-6, with unresolved D. The length of the CDR3 is 13 residues. Trimming took off 2 bases at V and 10 bases at J, with 9 bases between the two ends. Germline V lookup: CDR1 SGHDN, CDR2 FVKESK. Full variable domain (missing parts from reference TRBV14 and TRBJ1-6): EAGVTQFPSHSVIEKGQTVTLRCDPISGHDNLYWYRRVMGKEIKFLLHFVKESKQDESGMPNNRFLAERTGGTYSTLKVQPAELEDSGVYFCASSQRGKSPLHFGNGTRLTVT.

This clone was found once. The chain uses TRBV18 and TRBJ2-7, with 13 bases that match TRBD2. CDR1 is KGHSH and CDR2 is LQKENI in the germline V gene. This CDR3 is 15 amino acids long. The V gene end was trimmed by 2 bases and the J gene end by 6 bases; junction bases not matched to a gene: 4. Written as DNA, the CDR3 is TGTGCCAGCTCACCAGACGGACTAGCGGGAGCCGAGCAGTACTTC. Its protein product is CASSPDGLAGAEQYF.

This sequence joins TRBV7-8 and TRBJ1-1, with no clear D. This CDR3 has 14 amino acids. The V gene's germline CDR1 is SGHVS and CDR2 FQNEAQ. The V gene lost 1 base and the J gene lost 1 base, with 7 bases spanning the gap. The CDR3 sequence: CASSLGNGNTEAFF. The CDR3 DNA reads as TGTGCCAGCAGCTTAGGCAACGGGAACACTGAAGCTTTCTTT. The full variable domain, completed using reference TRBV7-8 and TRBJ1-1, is GAGVSQSPRYKVAKRGQDVALRCDPISGHVSLFWYQQALGQGPEFLTYFQNEAQLDKSGLPSDRFFAERPEGSVSTLKIQRTQQEDSAVYLCASSLGNGNTEAFFGQGTRLTVV.

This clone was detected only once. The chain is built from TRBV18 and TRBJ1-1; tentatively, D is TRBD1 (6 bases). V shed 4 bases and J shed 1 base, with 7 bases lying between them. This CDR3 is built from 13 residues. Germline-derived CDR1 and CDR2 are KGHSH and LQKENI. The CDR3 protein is CASSQGQNTEAFF. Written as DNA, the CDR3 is TGTGCCAGCTCACAGGGACAGAACACTGAAGCTTTCTTT.

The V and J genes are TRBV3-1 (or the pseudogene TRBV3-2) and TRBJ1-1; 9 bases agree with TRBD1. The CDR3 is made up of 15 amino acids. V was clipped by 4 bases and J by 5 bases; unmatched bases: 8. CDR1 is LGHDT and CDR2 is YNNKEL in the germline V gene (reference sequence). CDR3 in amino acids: CASSPPGTGKTEAFF. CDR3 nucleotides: TGTGCCAGCAGCCCCCCCGGGACAGGGAAGACTGAAGCTTTCTTT.

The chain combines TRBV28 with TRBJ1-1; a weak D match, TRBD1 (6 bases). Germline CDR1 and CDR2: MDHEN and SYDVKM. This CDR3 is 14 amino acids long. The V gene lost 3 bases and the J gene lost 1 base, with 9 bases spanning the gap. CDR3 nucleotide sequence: TGTGCCAGCAGTTTTCTGGGGGCGAACACTGAAGCTTTCTTT. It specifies CASSFLGANTEAFF. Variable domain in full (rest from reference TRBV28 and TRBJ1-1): DVKVTQSSRYLVKRTGEKVFLECVQDMDHENMFWYRQDPGLGLRLIYFSYDVKMKEKGDIPEGYSVSREKKERFSLILESASTNQTSMYLCASSFLGANTEAFFGQGTRLTVV.

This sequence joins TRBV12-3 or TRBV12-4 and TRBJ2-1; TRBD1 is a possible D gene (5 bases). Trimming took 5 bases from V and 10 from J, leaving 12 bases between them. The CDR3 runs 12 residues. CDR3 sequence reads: CASSNQGGEQFF. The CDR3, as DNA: TGTGCCAGCAGTAACCAGGGTGGCGAGCAGTTCTTC.

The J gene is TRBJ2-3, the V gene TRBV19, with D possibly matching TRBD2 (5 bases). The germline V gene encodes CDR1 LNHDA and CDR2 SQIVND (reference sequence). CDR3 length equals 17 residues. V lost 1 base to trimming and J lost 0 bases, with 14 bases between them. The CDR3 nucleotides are TGTGCCAGTAGTATAGGATGGGGAGCATTCAGCACAGATACGCAGTATTTT. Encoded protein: CASSIGWGAFSTDTQYF.